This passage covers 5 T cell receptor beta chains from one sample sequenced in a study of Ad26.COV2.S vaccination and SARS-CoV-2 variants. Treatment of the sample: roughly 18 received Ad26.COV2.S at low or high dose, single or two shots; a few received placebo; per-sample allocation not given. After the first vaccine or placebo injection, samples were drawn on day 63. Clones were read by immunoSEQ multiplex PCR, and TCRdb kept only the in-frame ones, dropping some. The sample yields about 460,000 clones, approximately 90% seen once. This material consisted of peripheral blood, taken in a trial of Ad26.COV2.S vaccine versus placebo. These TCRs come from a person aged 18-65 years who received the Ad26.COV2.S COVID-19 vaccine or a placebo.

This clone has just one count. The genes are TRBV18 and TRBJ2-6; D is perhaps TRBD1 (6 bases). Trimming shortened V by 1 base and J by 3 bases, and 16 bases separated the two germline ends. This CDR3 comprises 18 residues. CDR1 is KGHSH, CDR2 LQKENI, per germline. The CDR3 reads CASSPLGKQGSGANVLTF. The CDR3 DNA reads TGTGCCAGCTCACCACTTGGGAAACAGGGTAGTGGGGCCAACGTCCTGACTTTC.

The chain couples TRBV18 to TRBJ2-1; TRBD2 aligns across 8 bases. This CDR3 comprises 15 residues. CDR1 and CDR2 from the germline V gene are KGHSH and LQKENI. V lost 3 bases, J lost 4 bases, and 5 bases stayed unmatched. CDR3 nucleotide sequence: TGTGCCAGCTCACCCACTAGCGGCCATTACAATGAGCAGTTCTTC. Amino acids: CASSPTSGHYNEQFF.

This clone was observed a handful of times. The CDR3, as DNA: TGTGCCAGCAGCCAAGAGGCAGGTGCGGTGGGTACGCAGTATTTT. It is translated as CASSQEAGAVGTQYF. The chain employs TRBV14 and TRBJ2-3; the D is unclear. The CDR3 has 15 amino acids. Germline CDR1 reads SGHDN; CDR2 reads FVKESK. Trimming left V 0 bases short and J 8 bases short, with 15 bases between.

The CDR3 bases are TGTGCCAGCTCACCCTCCCTCGGGGGAGGGTTTGACTATGGCTACACCTTC. Its protein product is CASSPSLGGGFDYGYTF. J is TRBJ1-2 and V is TRBV18, with D perhaps TRBD1 (5 bases). Germline CDR1 is KGHSH and CDR2 is LQKENI. The germline V and J ends were trimmed by 3 bases and 3 bases, with 20 bases remaining between them. The CDR3 is made up of 17 amino acids.

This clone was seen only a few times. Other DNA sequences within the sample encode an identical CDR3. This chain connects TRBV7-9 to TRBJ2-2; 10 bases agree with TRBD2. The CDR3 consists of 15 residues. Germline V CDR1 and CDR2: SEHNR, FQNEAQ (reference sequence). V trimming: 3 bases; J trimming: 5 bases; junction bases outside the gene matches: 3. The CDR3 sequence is CASSFGLAETGELFF. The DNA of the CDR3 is TGTGCCAGCAGCTTCGGACTAGCGGAGACCGGGGAGCTGTTTTTT.